A selection of T cell receptor beta chains follows, all from one sample in a study of identical twins. TCRdb reprocessed the 5' RACE reads via MiXCR and lists one record per CDR3 protein. The sample yields some 660,000 distinct CDR3 sequences, 8.5% to 9.5% seen once. The data were also submitted as part of a second study, on yellow fever vaccine responses in identical twins.

Sequenced input: PBMCs. The receptors were gathered from a woman younger than 30 in good health. Both conserved end residues are part of each CDR3. D genes are given only for firm matches. Expanded clones get a size class; other rows say once, few or many, or leave the size out.

d_gene	v_gene	j_gene	abundance	CDR3aa	CDR3nt
-	TRBV5-1	TRBJ2-3	-	CASKGSGTQYF	TGCGCCAGCAAGGGGTCGGGTACGCAGTATTTT
-	TRBV27	TRBJ2-2	-	CASSFWGTSNTGELFF	TGTGCCAGCAGTTTTTGGGGAACCTCGAACACCGGGGAGCTGTTTTTT
-	TRBV20-1	TRBJ1-2	-	CSVSLYGYTF	TGCAGTGTTTCACTCTATGGCTACACCTTC
TRBD1	TRBV20-1	TRBJ2-2	-	CSARTPGGSGELFF	TGCAGTGCTAGAACCCCAGGGGGCTCCGGGGAGCTGTTTTTT
TRBD2	TRBV2	TRBJ2-1	many	CASSEAPGAGYNEQFF	TGTGCCAGCAGTGAAGCTCCGGGAGCGGGGTACAATGAGCAGTTCTTC
-	TRBV29-1	TRBJ1-3	few	CSVEEDRLYSGNTIYF	TGCAGCGTTGAAGAGGACAGACTTTACTCTGGAAACACCATATATTTT
TRBD2	TRBV18	TRBJ2-7	-	CASSTTSLYEQYF	TGTGCCAGCTCAACGACTAGCTTATACGAGCAGTACTTC
TRBD2	TRBV20-1	TRBJ2-7	-	CSAIGLAGEREQYF	TGCAGTGCTATCGGTCTAGCGGGTGAGCGCGAGCAGTACTTC
TRBD2	TRBV11-2	TRBJ2-3	few	CASSARTSGGRLTDTQYF	TGTGCCAGCAGCGCACGGACTAGCGGGGGGCGTCTCACAGATACGCAGTATTTT
-	TRBV27	TRBJ2-2	-	CASSLPAGTPKLFF	TGTGCCAGCAGTTTACCCGCGGGGACTCCCAAGCTGTTTTTT
TRBD2	TRBV28	TRBJ2-7	-	CASSSLGAGDYEQYF	TGTGCCAGCAGTTCCTTGGGAGCGGGAGACTACGAGCAGTACTTC
TRBD1	TRBV25-1	TRBJ1-1	-	CASSEYGTGSEAFF	TGTGCCAGCAGTGAATATGGGACAGGGTCTGAAGCTTTCTTT
-	TRBV4-3	TRBJ2-3	few	CASSQESAARSSTQYF	TGCGCCAGCAGCCAAGAATCCGCCGCCAGATCGAGTACGCAGTATTTT
-	TRBV11-2	TRBJ1-2	many	CASSRSPSLDGYTF	TGTGCCAGCAGCCGATCACCCAGCTTAGATGGCTACACCTTC
TRBD2	TRBV10-3	TRBJ2-3	many	CAISITSGVTDTQYF	TGTGCCATCAGCATAACTAGCGGGGTCACAGATACGCAGTATTTT
-	TRBV10-3	TRBJ2-3	many	CAISAGGADTQYF	TGTGCCATCAGTGCCGGAGGGGCAGATACGCAGTATTTT
-	TRBV20-1	TRBJ1-1	many	CSARGPGVLEAFF	TGCAGTGCTAGAGGCCCAGGGGTCCTTGAAGCTTTCTTT
TRBD1	TRBV7-9	TRBJ2-3	few	CASSLGTGYNF	TGTGCCAGCAGCTTAGGGACAGGGTATAATTTT
-	TRBV7-9	TRBJ2-7	-	CASSFWGYEQYF	TGTGCCAGCAGCTTTTGGGGTTACGAGCAGTACTTC
-	TRBV12-3/TRBV12-4	TRBJ1-1	many	CASSLMSGYDGAFF	TGTGCCAGCAGTTTAATGTCCGGATACGATGGGGCTTTCTTT
-	TRBV7-3	TRBJ2-1	-	CASSYEQGNEQFF	TGTGCCAGCAGCTACGAACAGGGAAATGAGCAGTTCTTC
TRBD2	TRBV3-1	TRBJ2-1	many	CASSPSGRAINEQFF	TGTGCCAGCAGCCCGAGCGGGAGGGCGATCAATGAGCAGTTCTTC
-	TRBV20-1	TRBJ2-7	few	CSASQPNIYEQYF	TGCAGTGCTAGCCAGCCAAACATCTACGAGCAGTACTTC